This T cell receptor (beta chain) was recorded in a study of OX40 agonist ivuxolimab in advanced cancers. The overall study: The dose-escalation group included hepatocellular carcinoma, melanoma, renal cell carcinoma and head and neck cancer. Patients with prior anti-PD-1, anti-PD-L1 or anti-CTLA-4 therapy were eligible; 40% had some. Three patients had partial responses: one hepatocellular carcinoma, two cutaneous melanoma.

Method: immunoSEQ multiplex PCR; TCRdb's copy keeps in-frame clones and lacks some. This sample has some 40,000 clones, with about 78% found just once. This clone was recorded only once. This sequence was found in an adult with an advanced solid tumor such as melanoma, head and neck, liver or kidney cancer. The input for sequencing was CD4+ or CD8+ T cells sorted from blood, taken in a trial of the OX40 agonist ivuxolimab.

CDR3 protein: CASSLLQGADTQYF. CDR3 nucleotides: TGCGCCAGCAGCTTGCTTCAGGGAGCAGATACGCAGTATTTT. The rearrangement joins TRBV5-1 to TRBJ2-3, with D possibly called TRBD1 or TRBD2 (5 bases each). Between the trimmed V and J ends, which lost 1 base and 4 bases, there was a span of 10 bases. Germline loops: CDR1 SGHRS, CDR2 YFSETQ. This CDR3 is 14 amino acids long.